Presented here are 23 T cell receptor beta chains from one specimen sequenced in a study of T cell responses to AZD1222 COVID-19 vaccine. Assay: immunoSEQ multiplex PCR; the TCRdb copy retains only in-frame clones and omits some. The repertoire includes 150,000 or so clones, 85% to 90% of them detected once, and 1.6% sits in the top ten. This material consisted of peripheral blood, taken on day 0 of AZD1222 vaccination. The receptors here all came from an adult in good health.

The gene calls are TRBV9 and TRBJ2-2, with D perhaps TRBD1 or TRBD2 (6 bases each). CDR3 length equals 17 residues. Trimming stripped 0 bases from V and 7 bases from J, with 19 bases between. In germline, CDR1 is SGDLS, CDR2 YYNGEE. The CDR3 DNA sequence: TGTGCCAGCAGCGTAGGGATGGGGGGCCACGGGATCGGGGAGCTGTTTTTT. It is translated as CASSVGMGGHGIGELFF.

This sequence joins TRBV27 and TRBJ1-5; D is ambiguous. The CDR3 spans 13 residues. Trimming shortened V by 3 bases and J by 5 bases, and 8 bases separated the two germline ends. Germline lookup yields CDR1 MNHEY and CDR2 SMNVEV (reference sequence). CDR3: CASSLESYQPQHF. CDR3 nucleotides: TGTGCCAGCAGTTTGGAGAGCTATCAGCCCCAGCATTTT.

A single count supports this clone. V usage is TRBV27 and J usage is TRBJ1-1, with 9 bases matching TRBD1. CDR1 MNHEY and CDR2 SMNVEV come from the germline V gene (reference sequence). With 5 bases clipped from V and 4 bases from J, the junction kept 8 bases outside the gene matches. CDR3 length equals 15 residues. In nucleotides, the CDR3 is TGTGCCAGCAGTAAGACAGGGGGGGTGAGCACTGAAGCTTTCTTT. Its protein is CASSKTGGVSTEAFF.

The J gene is TRBJ1-1, the V gene TRBV7-9; D might be TRBD1 (6 bases). V lost 5 bases and J 3 bases, leaving 13 bases between the germline ends. This CDR3 is built from 14 residues. Germline CDR1 and CDR2: SEHNR and FQNEAQ (reference sequence). The CDR3 DNA is TGTGCCAGCAGCGCGTCAGGGGAGTACACTGAAGCTTTCTTT. Amino acid sequence: CASSASGEYTEAFF.

CDR3 nucleotides: TGTGCCATCAGTGAGACCGGGACAGCTGGCTATGGCTACACCTTC. This translates into CAISETGTAGYGYTF. This chain connects TRBV10-3 to TRBJ1-2; 7 bases are shared with TRBD1. Trimming at V came to 2 bases and at J to 4 bases, leaving 7 bases not matched to a gene. The germline V gene encodes CDR1 ENHRY and CDR2 SYGVKD. There are 15 residues in the CDR3.

The V gene is TRBV4-1, the J gene TRBJ1-3; TRBD1 is a possible D gene (5 bases). Looked up from germline, CDR1 is MGHRA and CDR2 is YSYEKL. The ends were cut back, 4 bases at V and 0 bases at J, with 10 bases in the middle. The CDR3 has 15 amino acids. The CDR3 protein is CASSPTAVSGNTIYF. The CDR3 coding sequence is TGCGCCAGCAGCCCGACAGCGGTCTCTGGAAACACCATATATTTT.

This clone was counted only a few times. V usage is TRBV11-1 and J usage is TRBJ2-7; 7 bases fit TRBD1. This CDR3 contains 12 residues. CDR1 is SGHAT, CDR2 FQDESV, per germline (reference sequence). The junction had 4 bases not matched to a gene; V was cut back by 5 bases and J by 6 bases. CDR3 sequence (DNA): TGTGCCAGCAGCGTGGGGACAGCCGAGCAGTACGTC. This gives the protein CASSVGTAEQYV.

The chain couples TRBV5-4 to TRBJ1-1; D call uncertain. The germline V gene encodes CDR1 SGHNT and CDR2 YYREEE (reference sequence). Trimming removed 4 bases from V and 1 base from J, with 11 bases in between. The CDR3 length is 14 residues. The CDR3 DNA is TGTGCCAGCAGCCCCCGACACTCGAACACTGAAGCTTTCTTT. Translation gives CASSPRHSNTEAFF.

This chain joins TRBV7-9 and TRBJ2-7; TRBD1 or TRBD2 may be the D gene (5 bases each). Germline V lookup: CDR1 SEHNR, CDR2 FQNEAQ (reference sequence). Trimming cost V 7 bases and J 7 bases, with 23 bases left between them. This CDR3 is built from 15 residues. CDR3: CASTKGTGPPGEQYV. CDR3 nucleotides: TGTGCCAGCACCAAGGGGACGGGACCTCCGGGGGAGCAGTACGTC.

This clone was counted once. The chain carries TRBV10-1 and TRBJ2-3, with 7 positions matching TRBD2. The CDR3 has 16 amino acids. Trimming cost V 6 bases and J 0 bases; bases outside gene matches: 9. From germline, CDR1 is WNHNN and CDR2 SYGVQD (reference sequence). In DNA form, the CDR3 reads TGCGCCAGCAGCCCATTACCGCGGGGGAGCACAGATACGCAGTATTTT. As protein: CASSPLPRGSTDTQYF.

This chain connects TRBV10-2 to TRBJ2-1; D may correspond to TRBD1 or TRBD2 (5 bases each). The CDR3 runs 14 residues. V lost 3 bases to trimming and J lost 10 bases, with 16 bases between them. Per the germline V gene, CDR1 is WSHSY and CDR2 is SAAADI. The DNA of the CDR3 is TGCGCCAGCAGTGACTCTTCGAGGGCAGGGGAGCAGTTCTTC. It specifies CASSDSSRAGEQFF.

The chain uses TRBV2 and TRBJ1-2; the match to TRBD1 covers 7 bases. Germline V CDR1 and CDR2: SNHLY, FYNNEI. V lost 6 bases, J lost 7 bases, and 11 bases stayed unmatched. The CDR3 runs to 14 residues. The CDR3 DNA reads TGTGCCAGCAGCCCCCGACAGGGTTCCTCTGGCTACACCTTC. Protein sequence: CASSPRQGSSGYTF.

The chain combines TRBV4-2 with TRBJ1-5, with D possibly matching TRBD1 (6 bases). V was pared by 3 bases and J by 5 bases, with 11 bases between. Germline CDR1 is LGHNA and CDR2 is YNFKEQ. CDR3 length: 14 amino acids. The CDR3 nucleotides read TGTGCCAGCAGCCAGGGCGGGGGCTATCAGCCCCAGCATTTT. Its protein product is CASSQGGGYQPQHF.

The rearrangement uses TRBV5-1 and TRBJ2-3, with D maybe TRBD1 (6 bases). CDR1 and CDR2 (germline): SGHRS, YFSETQ. V was cut by 0 bases and J by 2 bases, with 10 bases left in between. The CDR3 runs 15 residues. The CDR3 protein is CASSLEGHHTDTQYF. CDR3 nucleotides: TGCGCCAGCAGCTTGGAGGGACACCACACAGATACGCAGTATTTT.

This clone is a singleton in its sample. This rearrangement joins TRBV10-3 to TRBJ1-3, with D perhaps matching TRBD1 (6 bases). This CDR3 contains 15 residues. The germline V and J ends were trimmed by 3 bases and 2 bases, with 11 bases remaining between them. Looked up from germline, CDR1 is ENHRY and CDR2 is SYGVKD. CDR3 in amino acids: CAISERTAPGNTIYF. CDR3 in DNA: TGTGCCATCAGTGAACGGACAGCCCCTGGAAACACCATATATTTT.

This clone was observed a single time. The chain links TRBV6-4 to TRBJ1-5; D is possibly TRBD1 (5 bases). Germline CDR1 reads MRHNA; CDR2 reads SNTAGT. This CDR3 region has 16 residues. The V end was cut by 7 bases, the J end by 2 bases, with 18 bases between. DNA of the CDR3: TGTGCCAGCATTCATGATGAGGGGAGAGGCAATCAGCCCCAGCATTTT. Residues: CASIHDEGRGNQPQHF.

The genes are TRBV28 and TRBJ2-5; 9 bases match TRBD1. CDR3 length: 13 amino acids. The germline V gene encodes CDR1 MDHEN and CDR2 SYDVKM. Trimming at V came to 11 bases and at J to 5 bases, leaving 9 bases not matched to a gene. The DNA for the CDR3 is TGTGCCGTAAACAGGGGGCGTCGGGAGACCCAGTACTTC. Amino acids: CAVNRGRRETQYF. Full variable domain (missing parts from reference TRBV28 and TRBJ2-5): DVKVTQSSRYLVKRTGEKVFLECVQDMDHENMFWYRQDPGLGLRLIYFSYDVKMKEKGDIPEGYSVSREKKERFSLILESASTNQTSMYLCAVNRGRRETQYFGPGTRLLVL.

J is TRBJ1-1 and V is TRBV5-5; maybe TRBD1 (5 bases). This CDR3 spans 13 amino acids. Germline V gives CDR1 SGHKS, CDR2 YYEKEE (reference sequence). V lost 2 bases and J 1 base, leaving 6 bases between the germline ends. The CDR3 loop reads CASSFDRNTEAFF. The CDR3, as DNA: TGTGCCAGCAGCTTTGACAGGAACACTGAAGCTTTCTTT.

The rearrangement links TRBV19 to TRBJ2-3, with TRBD1 identical over 9 bases. With V trimmed by 3 bases and J by 4 bases, 5 bases remained unmatched. This CDR3 has 15 amino acids. Germline V gives CDR1 LNHDA, CDR2 SQIVND (reference sequence). The CDR3 DNA reads as TGTGCCAGTAGTATCGGGACAGGGTTTTCAGATACGCAGTATTTT. Protein sequence: CASSIGTGFSDTQYF.

The chain has TRBV7-2 and TRBJ1-5, with a tentative D call TRBD1 (5 bases). Germline V CDR1 and CDR2: SGHTA, FQGNSA. The CDR3 loop spans 13 amino acids. V was trimmed by 2 bases and J by 5 bases, leaving 7 bases between them. The CDR3 DNA reads TGTGCCAGCAGCTTACTCAGGGATCAGCCCCAGCATTTT. This encodes CASSLLRDQPQHF.

The chain links TRBV5-1 to TRBJ1-1; D gene ambiguous. Germline V gene lookup returns CDR1 SGHRS and CDR2 YFSETQ. V dropped 4 bases and J dropped 3 bases, with 10 bases sitting between them. The CDR3 covers 13 residues. The CDR3 region is CASSPSGYTEAFF. CDR3 sequence (DNA): TGCGCCAGCAGCCCCTCAGGATACACTGAAGCTTTCTTT.

The rearrangement joins TRBV5-1 to TRBJ2-1; TRBD2 matches 14 bases. CDR1 and CDR2 (germline): SGHRS, YFSETQ. CDR3 length: 16 amino acids. Unmatched junction bases numbered 4, after V lost 1 base and J lost 7 bases. The CDR3: CASSLRGTSGSNEQFF. The CDR3 DNA reads TGCGCCAGCAGCTTGAGAGGGACTAGCGGGAGTAATGAGCAGTTCTTC.

A word on this clone: This specimen includes other DNA sequences encoding the same CDR3. The chain couples TRBV5-1 to TRBJ1-1; 7 bases align to TRBD1. V shed 2 bases and J 5 bases; nucleotides not matched to a gene: 0. The germline CDR1 and CDR2 sequences are SGHRS and YFSETQ. This CDR3 region has 12 residues. Here the CDR3 DNA reads TGCGCCAGCAGCTTCAGGGGGACTGAAGCTTTCTTT. Translating it yields CASSFRGTEAFF.